This entry concerns a single TCR beta chain. Antigen unknown. This entry belongs to a study of identical twins. Points from the study as a whole: Invariant populations such as MAIT and iNKT cells could partly muddle zero-insertion analyses.

V shed 4 bases and J 2 bases; nucleotides not matched to a gene: 9. Germline V gene data show CDR1 as SEHNR and CDR2 as FQNEAQ (reference sequence). The CDR3 spans 16 residues. TCRdb ran MiXCR on the 5' RACE reads and lists one entry per CDR3 protein. This sample has some 630,000 distinct CDR3 sequences, with 7.1% found just once. These same records also appear under a second study, on yellow fever vaccine responses in identical twins.

The TCR originated in a woman aged 18-35 years in good health. Sequencing input: PBMCs. The genes are TRBV7-9 and TRBJ2-3; 7 bases are shared with TRBD1. The CDR3, as DNA: TGTGCCAGCAGCTCCGCACAGGGGTTGGTCACAGATACGCAGTATTTT. This sequence encodes CASSSAQGLVTDTQYF.